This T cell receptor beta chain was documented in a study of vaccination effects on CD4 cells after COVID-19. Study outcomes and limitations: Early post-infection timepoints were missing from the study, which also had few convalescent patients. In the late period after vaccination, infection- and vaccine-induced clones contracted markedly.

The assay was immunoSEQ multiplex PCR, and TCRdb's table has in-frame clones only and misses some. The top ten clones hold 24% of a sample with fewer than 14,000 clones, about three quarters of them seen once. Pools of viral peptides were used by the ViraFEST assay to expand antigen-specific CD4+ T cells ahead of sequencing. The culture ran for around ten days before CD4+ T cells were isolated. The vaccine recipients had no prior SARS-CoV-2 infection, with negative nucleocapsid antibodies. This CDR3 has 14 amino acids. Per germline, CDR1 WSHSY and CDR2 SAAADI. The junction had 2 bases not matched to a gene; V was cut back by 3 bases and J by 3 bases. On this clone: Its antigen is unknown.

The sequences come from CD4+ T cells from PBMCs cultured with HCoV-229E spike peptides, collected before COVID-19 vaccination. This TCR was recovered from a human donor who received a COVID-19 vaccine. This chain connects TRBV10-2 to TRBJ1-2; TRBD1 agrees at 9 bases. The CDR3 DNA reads TGCGCCAGCAGTGAAAGGACAGGGGACTATGGCTACACCTTC. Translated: CASSERTGDYGYTF.